These T cell receptor beta chains were read from a single sample in a study of breast tumors, draining lymph nodes, adjacent tissues. Each CDR3 protein is one row after TCRdb ran MiXCR on the multiplex PCR reads. Of tens of thousands of distinct CDR3 sequences listed, about 63% are singletons. Source material: breast tumor tissue. These receptor sequences come from a female donor with breast cancer. Some clones in this sample may be carry-over from other donors' samples. Both conserved end residues are part of each CDR3. D genes are given only for firm matches. Where a row states a size, it is once, few, many or the class of an expanded clone; other rows omit it.

TRBD2,TRBJ2-1,.,TRBV24-1,CATSDPLAGDNEQFF,TGTGCCACCAGTGATCCACTAGCGGGGGACAATGAGCAGTTCTTC
.,TRBJ1-6,few,TRBV20-1,CSAPLLGGGSPLHF,TGCAGTGCTCCTCTTTTAGGGGGAGGGTCACCCCTCCACTTT
TRBD1,TRBJ1-4,.,TRBV5-1,CASSLGQGARNEKLFF,TGCGCCAGCAGCTTGGGGCAGGGGGCGCGAAATGAAAAACTGTTTTTT
.,TRBJ2-5,.,TRBV9,CASSVGGTPRGTQYF,TGTGCCAGCAGCGTTGGGGGGACCCCGAGGGGGACCCAGTACTTC
TRBD1,TRBJ1-2,.,TRBV4-3,CASSLGQHYGYTF,TGCGCCAGCAGCCTGGGACAGCACTATGGCTACACCTTC
.,TRBJ1-3,.,TRBV20-1,CSAAGDRDTIYF,TGCAGTGCTGCAGGGGATCGCGACACCATATATTTT
TRBD1,TRBJ2-7,.,TRBV15,CATSRARTGSSYEQYF,TGTGCCACCAGCAGAGCCAGGACAGGTAGCTCCTACGAGCAGTACTTC
TRBD1,TRBJ1-4,.,TRBV7-6,CASSRQTGATNEKLFF,TGTGCCAGCAGCCGACAGACAGGGGCGACTAATGAAAAACTGTTTTTT
TRBD1,TRBJ1-3,medium-sized,TRBV25-1,CASSDGQGRNTIYF,TGTGCCAGCAGTGACGGACAGGGGAGAAACACCATATATTTT
.,TRBJ2-7,many,TRBV12-3/TRBV12-4,CASRPLGAHEQYF,TGTGCCAGCAGACCCCTTGGAGCCCACGAGCAGTACTTC
TRBD2,TRBJ2-1,many,TRBV27,CASLLLAGGASYNEQFF,TGTGCCAGCCTGCTCCTAGCGGGAGGGGCCTCCTACAATGAGCAGTTCTTC
.,TRBJ2-1,.,TRBV20-1,CSARKQRSYNEQFF,TGCAGTGCTAGAAAACAGCGGAGTTACAATGAGCAGTTCTTC
.,TRBJ1-3,.,TRBV2,CASIALWGGNTIYF,TGTGCCAGCATAGCTCTTTGGGGGGGAAACACCATATATTTT
TRBD2,TRBJ2-7,many,TRBV5-1,CASSLFGLAGVRSYEQYF,TGCGCCAGCAGCTTGTTTGGACTAGCGGGAGTTAGATCCTACGAGCAGTACTTC
TRBD2,TRBJ2-1,.,TRBV20-1,CSAMWTSGTPNEQFF,TGCAGTGCTATGTGGACTAGCGGGACGCCCAATGAGCAGTTCTTC